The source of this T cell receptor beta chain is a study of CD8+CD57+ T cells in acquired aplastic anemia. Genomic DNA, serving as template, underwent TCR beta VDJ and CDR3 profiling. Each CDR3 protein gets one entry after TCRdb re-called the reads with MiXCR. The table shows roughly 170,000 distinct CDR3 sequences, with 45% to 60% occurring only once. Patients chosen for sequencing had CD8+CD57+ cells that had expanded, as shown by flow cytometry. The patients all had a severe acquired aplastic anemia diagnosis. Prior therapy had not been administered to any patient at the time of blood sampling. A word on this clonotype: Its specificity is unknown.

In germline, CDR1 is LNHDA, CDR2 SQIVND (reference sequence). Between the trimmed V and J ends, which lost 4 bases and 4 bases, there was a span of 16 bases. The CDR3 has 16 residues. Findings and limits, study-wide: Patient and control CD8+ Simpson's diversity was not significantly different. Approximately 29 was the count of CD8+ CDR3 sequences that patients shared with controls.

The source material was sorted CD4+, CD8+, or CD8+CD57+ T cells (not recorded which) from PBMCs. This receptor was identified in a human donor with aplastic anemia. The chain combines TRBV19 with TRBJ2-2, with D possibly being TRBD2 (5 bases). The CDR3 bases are TGTGCCAGTAGTAGCGGGCAGAGGGCGGGCACCGGGGAGCTGTTTTTT. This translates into CASSSGQRAGTGELFF.